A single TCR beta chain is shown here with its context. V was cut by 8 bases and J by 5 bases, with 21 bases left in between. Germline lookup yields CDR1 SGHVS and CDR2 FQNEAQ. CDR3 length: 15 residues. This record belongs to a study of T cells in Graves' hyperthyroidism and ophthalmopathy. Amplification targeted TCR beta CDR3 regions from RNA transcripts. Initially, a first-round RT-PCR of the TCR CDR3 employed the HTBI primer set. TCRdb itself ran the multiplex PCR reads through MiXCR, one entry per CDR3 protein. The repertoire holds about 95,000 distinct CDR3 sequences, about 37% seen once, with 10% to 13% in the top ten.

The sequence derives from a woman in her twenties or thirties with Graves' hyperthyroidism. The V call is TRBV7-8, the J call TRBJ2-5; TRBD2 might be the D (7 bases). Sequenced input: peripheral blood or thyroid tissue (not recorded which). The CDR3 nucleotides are TGTGCCAGCTCGGGGGGTGGGGGGCCGGTTGAGACCCAGTACTTC. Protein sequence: CASSGGGGPVETQYF.